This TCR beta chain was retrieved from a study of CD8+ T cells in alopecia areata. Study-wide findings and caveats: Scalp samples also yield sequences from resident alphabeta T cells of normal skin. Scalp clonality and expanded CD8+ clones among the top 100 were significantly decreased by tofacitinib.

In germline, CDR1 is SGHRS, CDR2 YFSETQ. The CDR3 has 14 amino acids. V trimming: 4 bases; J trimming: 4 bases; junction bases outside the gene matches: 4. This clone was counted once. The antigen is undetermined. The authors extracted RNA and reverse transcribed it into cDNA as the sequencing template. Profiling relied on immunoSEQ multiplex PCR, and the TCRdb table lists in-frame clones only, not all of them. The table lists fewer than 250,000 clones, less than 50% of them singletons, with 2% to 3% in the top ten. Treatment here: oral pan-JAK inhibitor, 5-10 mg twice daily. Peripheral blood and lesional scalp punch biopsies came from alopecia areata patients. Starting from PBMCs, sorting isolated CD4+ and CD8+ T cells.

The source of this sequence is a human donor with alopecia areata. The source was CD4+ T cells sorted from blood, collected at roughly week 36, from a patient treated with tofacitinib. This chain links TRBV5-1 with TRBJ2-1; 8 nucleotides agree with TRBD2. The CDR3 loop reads CASSPGLVYNEQFF. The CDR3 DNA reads TGCGCCAGCAGCCCGGGACTAGTTTACAATGAGCAGTTCTTC. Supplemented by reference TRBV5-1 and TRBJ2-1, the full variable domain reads KAGVTQTPRYLIKTRGQQVTLSCSPISGHRSVSWYQQTPGQGLQFLFEYFSETQRNKGNFPGRFSGRQFSNSRSEMNVSTLELGDSALYLCASSPGLVYNEQFFGPGTRLTVL.